Listed below are T cell receptor beta chains from one sample, sequenced in a study of CD8 T cells in Susac syndrome. A single record per CDR3 protein comes from TCRdb applying MiXCR to the immunoSEQ multiplex PCR reads. The data hold some 99,000 distinct CDR3 sequences, with 90% to 98% observed a single time. Material: CD4+ T cells from PBMCs. All receptors derive from a human donor in good health. The CDR3 runs from the conserved cysteine through the conserved F or W. The D gene is left open where the match is weak. The size field is filled for only some rows; it gives once, few, many or a size class.

j_gene: TRBJ1-2
abundance: NA
v_gene: TRBV6-6
len: 12
d_gene: NA
CDR3nt: TGTGCCAGCAGTGGCAGAAACTATGGCTACACCTTC
CDR3aa: CASSGRNYGYTF

j_gene: TRBJ1-1
abundance: NA
v_gene: TRBV6-2/TRBV6-3
len: 11
d_gene: NA
CDR3nt: TGTGCCAGCAATACAGGAACTGAAGCTTTCTTT
CDR3aa: CASNTGTEAFF

j_gene: TRBJ1-2
abundance: NA
v_gene: TRBV7-9
len: 13
d_gene: NA
CDR3nt: TGTGCCAGCAGCCAAGGGGCCAACTATGGCTACACCTTC
CDR3aa: CASSQGANYGYTF

j_gene: TRBJ2-7
abundance: few
v_gene: TRBV18
len: 13
d_gene: NA
CDR3nt: TGTGCCAGCTCACCAGGGGGGACCTACGAGCAGTACTTC
CDR3aa: CASSPGGTYEQYF

j_gene: TRBJ2-3
abundance: NA
v_gene: TRBV27
len: 12
d_gene: NA
CDR3nt: TGTGCCAGCAGTTCCCCTATAACTCCTCCGTATTTT
CDR3aa: CASSSPITPPYF

j_gene: TRBJ1-1
abundance: NA
v_gene: TRBV2
len: 14
d_gene: NA
CDR3nt: TGTGCCAGCAGTGGGCCTCTCCGCCCCCCTCCAGCTTTCTTT
CDR3aa: CASSGPLRPPPAFF

j_gene: TRBJ1-5
abundance: NA
v_gene: TRBV4-3
len: 16
d_gene: NA
CDR3nt: TGCGCCAGCAGCCAGCAATTCGTTCAGGGTATATGGCCCCAGCATTTT
CDR3aa: CASSQQFVQGIWPQHF

j_gene: TRBJ1-2
abundance: NA
v_gene: TRBV27
len: 14
d_gene: NA
CDR3nt: TGTGCCAGCAGTTTAGGGGCGCCCGGCTATGGCTACACCTTC
CDR3aa: CASSLGAPGYGYTF

j_gene: TRBJ1-2
abundance: NA
v_gene: TRBV4-3
len: 15
d_gene: TRBD1
CDR3nt: TGCGCCAGCAGCCAAACGACAGGGGGCCCCTATGGCTACACCTTC
CDR3aa: CASSQTTGGPYGYTF

j_gene: TRBJ2-6
abundance: NA
v_gene: TRBV29-1
len: 14
d_gene: NA
CDR3nt: TGCAGCGCGACAGGCTCCTCTGGGGCCAACGTCCTGACTTTC
CDR3aa: CSATGSSGANVLTF

j_gene: TRBJ2-4
abundance: NA
v_gene: TRBV30
len: 13
d_gene: NA
CDR3nt: TGTGCCTGGCGTCGGCGGGGTCAAAACATTCAGTACTTC
CDR3aa: CAWRRRGQNIQYF

j_gene: TRBJ2-4
abundance: NA
v_gene: TRBV23-1
len: 14
d_gene: TRBD2
CDR3nt: TGCGCCAGCAGTAACCTAGCGGGAGAGGCCATTCAGTACTTC
CDR3aa: CASSNLAGEAIQYF

j_gene: TRBJ2-2
abundance: NA
v_gene: TRBV4-3
len: 16
d_gene: TRBD2
CDR3nt: TGCGCCAGCAGCCTCTCAGCGGGAGGGAACACCGGGGAGCTGTTTTTT
CDR3aa: CASSLSAGGNTGELFF

j_gene: TRBJ2-7
abundance: NA
v_gene: TRBV6-7
len: 12
d_gene: NA
CDR3nt: TGTGCCAGCAGCCCCTTCCACTACGAGCAGTACTTC
CDR3aa: CASSPFHYEQYF

j_gene: TRBJ2-2
abundance: NA
v_gene: TRBV5-1
len: 16
d_gene: NA
CDR3nt: TGCGCCAGCAGCTCCGCGGGGGCCTCCTTGGGCGGGGAGCTGTTTTTT
CDR3aa: CASSSAGASLGGELFF

j_gene: TRBJ1-5
abundance: once
v_gene: TRBV30
len: 14
d_gene: NA
CDR3nt: TGTGCCTGGACAGGGCCGGGCGGCAATCAGCCCCAGCATTTT
CDR3aa: CAWTGPGGNQPQHF

j_gene: TRBJ2-2
abundance: NA
v_gene: TRBV30
len: 13
d_gene: NA
CDR3nt: TGTGCCCAGGGGTGGGTCAACACCGGGGAGCTGTTTTTT
CDR3aa: CAQGWVNTGELFF

j_gene: TRBJ2-7
abundance: NA
v_gene: TRBV3-1
len: 16
d_gene: NA
CDR3nt: TGTGCCAGCAGCTCGCGGGGCAAAGAAGTGCTTTCCGAGCAGTACTTC
CDR3aa: CASSSRGKEVLSEQYF

j_gene: TRBJ1-1
abundance: NA
v_gene: TRBV28
len: 12
d_gene: NA
CDR3nt: TGTGCCAGCAGTTCCAATACCAGGGCAGCTTTCTTT
CDR3aa: CASSSNTRAAFF

j_gene: TRBJ1-5
abundance: NA
v_gene: TRBV28
len: 16
d_gene: NA
CDR3nt: TGTGCCAGTCCACCCCCGACAGGCTATAGCAATCAGCCCCAGCATTTT
CDR3aa: CASPPPTGYSNQPQHF

j_gene: TRBJ1-2
abundance: NA
v_gene: TRBV4-3
len: 14
d_gene: NA
CDR3nt: TGCGCCAGCAGCCAAGATTTAAGCCTCTATGGCTACACCTTC
CDR3aa: CASSQDLSLYGYTF

j_gene: TRBJ1-1
abundance: NA
v_gene: TRBV28
len: 19
d_gene: NA
CDR3nt: TGTGCCAGCAGTTTTACCGGACCAACTTGGACCGATATGAACACTGAAGCTTTCTTT
CDR3aa: CASSFTGPTWTDMNTEAFF

j_gene: TRBJ2-7
abundance: NA
v_gene: TRBV18
len: 17
d_gene: NA
CDR3nt: TGTGCCAGCTCACCAATAGGTACAGGGTCGACTTTGGGCGAGCAGTACTTC
CDR3aa: CASSPIGTGSTLGEQYF

j_gene: TRBJ2-5
abundance: NA
v_gene: TRBV29-1
len: 13
d_gene: NA
CDR3nt: TGCAGCGTCTATCAGGGAAAGGGAGAGACCCAGTACTTC
CDR3aa: CSVYQGKGETQYF

j_gene: TRBJ2-7
abundance: NA
v_gene: TRBV29-1
len: 13
d_gene: TRBD2
CDR3nt: TGCAGCGCCCGGCTAGCGGGAGGGCTCGAGCAGTACTTC
CDR3aa: CSARLAGGLEQYF

j_gene: TRBJ1-5
abundance: once
v_gene: TRBV20-1
len: 14
d_gene: NA
CDR3nt: TGCAGTGCTGGAGGGGAGGGTAGCAATCAGCCCCAGCATTTT
CDR3aa: CSAGGEGSNQPQHF

j_gene: TRBJ2-7
abundance: NA
v_gene: TRBV15
len: 22
d_gene: TRBD2
CDR3nt: TGTGCCACCAGCACCCCCAACCTCGCCCCAATTCCGGGACTAGCAGTATCCTACGAGCAGTACTTC
CDR3aa: CATSTPNLAPIPGLAVSYEQYF

j_gene: TRBJ2-4
abundance: NA
v_gene: TRBV3-1
len: 16
d_gene: NA
CDR3nt: TGTGCCAGCAGCCAAGAGTGGAACTGGCTCGAAAACATTCAGTACTTC
CDR3aa: CASSQEWNWLENIQYF

j_gene: TRBJ2-2
abundance: NA
v_gene: TRBV12-3/TRBV12-4
len: 17
d_gene: TRBD2
CDR3nt: TGTGCCAGCAGTTCCCCTAGCGGGGGGGCTAACACCGGGGAGCTGTTTTTT
CDR3aa: CASSSPSGGANTGELFF

j_gene: TRBJ1-5
abundance: NA
v_gene: TRBV2
len: 14
d_gene: TRBD1
CDR3nt: TGTGCCAGCAGTAGGGACAGTATCAATCAGCCCCAGCATTTT
CDR3aa: CASSRDSINQPQHF

j_gene: TRBJ2-6
abundance: NA
v_gene: TRBV5-4
len: 16
d_gene: NA
CDR3nt: TGTGCCAGCAGCCACGGGGCTAACTCTGGGGCCAACGTCCTGACTTTC
CDR3aa: CASSHGANSGANVLTF

j_gene: TRBJ1-4
abundance: NA
v_gene: TRBV6-5
len: 16
d_gene: TRBD1
CDR3nt: TGTGCCAGCAGTTACCCTTCGACAGGGGTAGGAGAAAAACTGTTTTTT
CDR3aa: CASSYPSTGVGEKLFF

j_gene: TRBJ2-2
abundance: NA
v_gene: TRBV6-1
len: 11
d_gene: NA
CDR3nt: TGTGCCAGCAGTGAGGACGGGGAGCTGTTTTTT
CDR3aa: CASSEDGELFF

j_gene: TRBJ2-1
abundance: NA
v_gene: TRBV29-1
len: 11
d_gene: NA
CDR3nt: TGCAGCGTTCATTCTTCGGATGAGCAGTTCTTC
CDR3aa: CSVHSSDEQFF

j_gene: TRBJ2-3
abundance: NA
v_gene: TRBV7-6
len: 14
d_gene: NA
CDR3nt: TGTGCCAGCAGCTTATGGGCCAGGGCAGATACGCAGTATTTT
CDR3aa: CASSLWARADTQYF

j_gene: TRBJ1-1
abundance: NA
v_gene: TRBV20-1
len: 13
d_gene: NA
CDR3nt: TGCAGTGCAGTACAACAGGTGAACACTGAAGCTTTCTTT
CDR3aa: CSAVQQVNTEAFF

j_gene: TRBJ1-1
abundance: NA
v_gene: TRBV3-1
len: 14
d_gene: NA
CDR3nt: TGTGCCAGCAGCCAAAACGGGAGAGGCACTGAAGCTTTCTTT
CDR3aa: CASSQNGRGTEAFF

j_gene: TRBJ1-1
abundance: NA
v_gene: TRBV4-2
len: 16
d_gene: TRBD1
CDR3nt: TGTGCCAGCAGTAGGGATTGGGACAGGGCTAACACTGAAGCTTTCTTT
CDR3aa: CASSRDWDRANTEAFF

j_gene: TRBJ2-1
abundance: NA
v_gene: TRBV30
len: 15
d_gene: TRBD1
CDR3nt: TGTGCCTGGAGTCCTGGACAGGGGGCATTTTATGAGCAGTTCTTC
CDR3aa: CAWSPGQGAFYEQFF

j_gene: TRBJ2-3
abundance: NA
v_gene: TRBV2
len: 12
d_gene: NA
CDR3nt: TGTGCCAGCATGTTCGGGACAGATACGCAGTATTTT
CDR3aa: CASMFGTDTQYF

j_gene: TRBJ2-7
abundance: NA
v_gene: TRBV7-2
len: 15
d_gene: NA
CDR3nt: TGTGCCAGCAGCTCCCGGACCCCGAGTTTCGGAGGGCAGTACTTC
CDR3aa: CASSSRTPSFGGQYF

j_gene: TRBJ2-7
abundance: NA
v_gene: TRBV4-3
len: 14
d_gene: NA
CDR3nt: TGCGCCAGCAGCCAAGTGGCGGGGTCCTACGAGCAGTACTTC
CDR3aa: CASSQVAGSYEQYF

j_gene: TRBJ2-5
abundance: NA
v_gene: TRBV14
len: 16
d_gene: TRBD2
CDR3nt: TGTGCCAGCAGCCAAGATGGCCTAGCGGGAGTGGAGACCCAGTACTTC
CDR3aa: CASSQDGLAGVETQYF